These 31 T cell receptor beta chains share one sample of origin, sequenced in a study of blood T cell repertoires in COVID-19. Some clones are missing from TCRdb's copy, which holds only in-frame ones; the method was immunoSEQ multiplex PCR. The sample includes about 240,000 clones, approximately 90% seen only once; the top ten take more than 8.5%. Input material: peripheral blood. The receptors come from a woman between 45 and 65 years old with COVID-19, enrolled during active disease.

J is TRBJ1-5 and V is TRBV28, with D possibly being TRBD1 (6 bases). The CDR3 loop spans 16 amino acids. CDR1 is MDHEN, CDR2 SYDVKM, per germline. With 6 bases removed from V and 5 bases from J, the gap between germline ends came to 20 bases. The CDR3 reads CASSPGGARQDQPQHF. CDR3 DNA sequence: TGTGCCAGCAGCCCCGGGGGGGCCAGGCAAGATCAGCCCCAGCATTTT.

V and J are TRBV6-5 and TRBJ1-2; TRBD1 might be the D (6 bases). The V end lost 6 bases, the J end lost 6 bases, and 11 bases lay between the germline ends. The V gene's germline CDR1 is MNHEY and CDR2 SVGAGI. The CDR3 is made up of 12 amino acids. The CDR3 reads CASSEGVDGYTF. For the CDR3, the DNA is TGTGCCAGCAGCGAGGGGGTTGATGGCTACACCTTC.

Only one count was recorded for this clone. The V gene is TRBV28, the J gene TRBJ1-4, with a possible D match to TRBD1 (6 bases). Germline CDR1 and CDR2: MDHEN and SYDVKM. The length of the CDR3 is 17 residues. The V and J ends lost 4 bases and 0 bases respectively, with 15 bases between them. In nucleotides, the CDR3 is TGTGCCAGCAGTTCAGGTCTCTCAGGGGCAACTAATGAAAAACTGTTTTTT. Its protein is CASSSGLSGATNEKLFF.

The chain recombines TRBV15 with TRBJ2-2, with 7 bases identical to TRBD2. V dropped 0 bases and J dropped 6; count of bases not matched to a gene: 7. The CDR3 extends over 16 amino acids. CDR1 and CDR2 from the germline V gene are LNHNV and YYDKDF (reference sequence). CDR3 protein: CATSREGGAFPGELFF. The DNA of the CDR3 is TGTGCCACCAGCAGAGAGGGAGGGGCCTTCCCCGGGGAGCTGTTTTTT.

This clone was seen a single time. The chain combines TRBV28 with TRBJ1-2; 7 bases map to TRBD1. V lost 5 bases to trimming and J lost 2 bases; unmatched junction nucleotides: 5. There are 14 residues in the CDR3. Looked up from germline, CDR1 is MDHEN and CDR2 is SYDVKM. As DNA, the CDR3 is TGTGCCAGCAGTCCTCCGGGACAGAACTATGGCTACACCTTC. It is translated as CASSPPGQNYGYTF.

The chain has TRBV28 and TRBJ2-7, with 7 bases that match TRBD1. Germline trimming cut 7 bases from V and 0 bases from J; bases unmatched to any gene: 9. This CDR3 region has 15 residues. Per germline, CDR1 MDHEN and CDR2 SYDVKM. CDR3 protein: CASTDTGASSYEQYF. CDR3 coding DNA: TGTGCCAGCACCGATACAGGGGCAAGCTCCTACGAGCAGTACTTC.

The rearrangement links TRBV7-2 to TRBJ2-4, with D maybe TRBD2 (5 bases). CDR1 and CDR2 from the germline V gene are SGHTA and FQGNSA. This CDR3 region has 14 residues. The V gene lost 3 bases and the J gene lost 9 bases, with 15 bases spanning the gap. This CDR3 reads CASSLGNGVGIQYF. Here the CDR3 DNA reads TGTGCCAGCAGCTTGGGTAACGGGGTAGGCATTCAGTACTTC.

In its sample, this clone was seen a few times. This sequence joins TRBV2 and TRBJ1-4; D is unresolved. The CDR3 is 13 residues long. Trimming removed 6 bases from V and 8 bases from J, with 13 bases in between. CDR1 and CDR2 (germline): SNHLY, FYNNEI. This chain's CDR3 is CASSFLIREKLFF. The CDR3 DNA sequence: TGTGCCAGCAGCTTCCTTATACGGGAAAAACTGTTTTTT.

This clone was observed a single time. V and J are TRBV5-1 and TRBJ1-3; 8 positions agree with TRBD1. With V trimmed by 0 bases and J by 1 base, 3 bases remained unmatched. The CDR3 loop spans 16 amino acids. Germline V gene sequence: CDR1 SGHRS, CDR2 YFSETQ. CDR3 nucleotide sequence: TGCGCCAGCAGCTTGGCCAGGGGGCCTTCTGGAAACACCATATATTTT. Translating it yields CASSLARGPSGNTIYF.

The rearrangement joins TRBV25-1 to TRBJ2-1; D is perhaps TRBD2 (5 bases). CDR1 and CDR2 from the germline V gene are MGHDK and SYGVNS. The CDR3 consists of 12 residues. V gave up 7 bases and J gave up 5 bases, with 9 bases separating them. The CDR3 reads CASNGLNNEQFF. CDR3 nucleotides: TGTGCCAGCAATGGACTGAACAATGAGCAGTTCTTC.

This clone was recorded a few times. The genes are TRBV19 and TRBJ1-2; tentatively, D is TRBD1 (5 bases). The CDR3 has 12 amino acids. The germline CDR1 and CDR2 sequences are LNHDA and SQIVND (reference sequence). V dropped 1 base and J dropped 5 bases, with 5 bases sitting between them. In nucleotides, the CDR3 is TGTGCCAGTAGTATAGGACAGTATGGCTACACCTTC. It specifies CASSIGQYGYTF.

This chain connects TRBV13 to TRBJ2-3, with 8 nucleotides matching TRBD2. Germline CDR1 PRHDT, CDR2 FYEKMQ (reference sequence). The CDR3 is 16 amino acids. Trimming took 3 bases from V and 8 from J; bases not matched to a gene: 13. The CDR3 loop is CASSLPIGGAPITQYF. CDR3 nucleotide sequence: TGTGCCAGCAGCTTGCCTATCGGGGGGGCCCCGATTACGCAGTATTTT.

V gene TRBV11-2 combines with J gene TRBJ2-1; D perhaps matches TRBD1 (5 bases). Per germline, CDR1 SGHAT and CDR2 FQNNGV. The CDR3 contains 13 residues. V was trimmed by 5 bases and J by 8 bases, leaving 13 bases between them. CDR3 residues: CASSQGYGDEQFF. The CDR3, as DNA: TGTGCCAGCAGCCAGGGTTATGGGGATGAGCAGTTCTTC.

The genes are TRBV19 and TRBJ2-2, with D possibly TRBD2 on 6 matching bases. The CDR3 length is 16 residues. V dropped 4 bases and J dropped 3 bases, with 15 bases sitting between them. Germline V gives CDR1 LNHDA, CDR2 SQIVND (reference sequence). The CDR3 DNA reads TGTGCCAGTAGTAGGGGGGTCCCGGCGGACACCGGGGAGCTGTTTTTT. Its protein product is CASSRGVPADTGELFF.

The chain employs TRBV5-1 and TRBJ1-1, with a possible D match to TRBD1 (6 bases). V was shortened by 0 bases and J by 0 bases, with 12 bases between the two germline ends. Looked up from germline, CDR1 is SGHRS and CDR2 is YFSETQ. This CDR3 is 16 amino acids long. The CDR3 DNA reads as TGCGCCAGCAGCTTGGTCGGCAGGGGAATGAACACTGAAGCTTTCTTT. This encodes CASSLVGRGMNTEAFF.

J is TRBJ1-1 and V is TRBV12-5; no definite D call. This CDR3 spans 14 amino acids. Between the trimmed V and J ends, which lost 3 bases and 7 bases, there was a span of 15 bases. Germline values: CDR1 LGHNT, CDR2 FRNRAP. The CDR3, as DNA: TGTGCTAGTGGTTTTTCGGGTGCCCGGCGTGAAGCTTTCTTT. It is translated as CASGFSGARREAFF. Variable domain in full (rest from reference TRBV12-5 and TRBJ1-1): DARVTQTPRHKVTEMGQEVTMRCQPILGHNTVFWYRQTMMQGLELLAYFRNRAPLDDSGMPKDRFSAEMPDATLATLKIQPSEPRDSAVYFCASGFSGARREAFFGQGTRLTVV.

This clone was observed a single time. V and J are TRBV24-1 and TRBJ1-2, with D possibly being TRBD1 (5 bases). Germline CDR1 is KGHDR and CDR2 is SFDVKD. The ends were cut back, 3 bases at V and 5 bases at J, with 18 bases in the middle. The CDR3 sequence is 16 residues long. The CDR3 reads CATSDSRAPFLYGYTF. The CDR3 DNA follows: TGTGCCACCAGTGATAGCAGGGCCCCCTTCCTGTATGGCTACACCTTC.

J is TRBJ2-7 and V is TRBV2, with 9 bases fitting TRBD2. The CDR3 sequence is 13 residues long. Germline loops: CDR1 SNHLY, CDR2 FYNNEI. The V gene end was trimmed by 10 bases and the J gene end by 6 bases; junction bases not matched to a gene: 10. The CDR3 sequence is CATGAGGAGEQYV. For the CDR3, the DNA is TGTGCCACAGGAGCGGGGGGAGCGGGCGAGCAGTACGTC.

The chain has TRBV27 and TRBJ1-2, with D perhaps TRBD1 (5 bases). The CDR3 has 12 amino acids. CDR1 is MNHEY and CDR2 is SMNVEV in the germline V gene (reference sequence). V shed 5 bases and J shed 6 bases, with 10 bases lying between them. CDR3 sequence (DNA): TGTGCCAGCAGTGACCAGGGTAATGGCTACACCTTC. It specifies CASSDQGNGYTF.

The V and J genes are TRBV5-1 and TRBJ1-5; TRBD1 aligns across 7 bases. Trimming cost V 6 bases and J 3 bases; bases outside gene matches: 15. Germline CDR1 reads SGHRS; CDR2 reads YFSETQ. The CDR3 contains 17 residues. CDR3 bases: TGCGCCAGCAACAGGGGTTGGTCCAGCCGACCCAATCAGCCCCAGCATTTT. This encodes CASNRGWSSRPNQPQHF. Looking up the rest from reference TRBV5-1 and TRBJ1-5 gives the full variable domain: KAGVTQTPRYLIKTRGQQVTLSCSPISGHRSVSWYQQTPGQGLQFLFEYFSETQRNKGNFPGRFSGRQFSNSRSEMNVSTLELGDSALYLCASNRGWSSRPNQPQHFGDGTRLSIL.

CDR3 nucleotide sequence: TGTGCCATCAGTGAGACAGGGGACTATGGCTACACCTTC. Translating gives CAISETGDYGYTF. The J gene is TRBJ1-2, the V gene TRBV10-3; 7 bases line up with TRBD1. Trimming cost V 2 bases and J 3 bases; bases outside gene matches: 0. Germline V lookup: CDR1 ENHRY, CDR2 SYGVKD. The CDR3 spans 13 residues.

The gene calls are TRBV5-1 and TRBJ2-3, with 15 nucleotides matching TRBD2. The ends lost 1 base at V and 7 bases at J; junction bases unmatched: 4. Germline V lookup: CDR1 SGHRS, CDR2 YFSETQ. This CDR3 is 16 amino acids long. CDR3 bases: TGCGCCAGCAGCTTGACGGGACTAGCGGGGGGAAATACGCAGTATTTT. It translates to CASSLTGLAGGNTQYF.

The chain couples TRBV29-1 to TRBJ1-2; D remains ambiguous. Trimming removed 4 bases at V and 5 bases at J, with 14 bases between. The CDR3 consists of 13 residues. Per germline, CDR1 SQVTM and CDR2 ANQGSEA. This CDR3 is CSVAPTARYGYTF. CDR3 nucleotides: TGCAGCGTTGCCCCGACTGCTAGATATGGCTACACCTTC.

This sequence joins TRBV7-9 and TRBJ1-3, with D possibly being TRBD1 (6 bases). There are 14 residues in the CDR3. Between the trimmed V and J ends, which lost 5 bases and 4 bases, there was a span of 12 bases. Germline CDR1 reads SEHNR; CDR2 reads FQNEAQ (reference sequence). The CDR3 loop is CASSLTGIGNTIYF. The CDR3 DNA sequence: TGTGCCAGCAGCCTTACAGGGATAGGAAACACCATATATTTT.

J is TRBJ1-6 and V is TRBV19; D is uncertain. Trimming removed 1 base at V and 0 bases at J, with 7 bases between. The germline CDR1 and CDR2 sequences are LNHDA and SQIVND (reference sequence). This CDR3 contains 16 residues. CDR3 amino acids: CASSIGGSSYNSPLHF. CDR3 in DNA: TGTGCCAGTAGTATAGGTGGGAGCTCCTATAATTCACCCCTCCACTTT.

This clone was counted once. This chain connects TRBV6-2 or TRBV6-3 to TRBJ1-1; D remains ambiguous. This CDR3 is 15 amino acids long. V dropped 2 bases and J dropped 4 bases, with 14 bases sitting between them. The germline gives CDR1 MNHEY, CDR2 SVGEGT. CDR3 bases: TGTGCCAGCAGTTACGGGGAGCGGCGGGGCACTGAAGCTTTCTTT. Its translation: CASSYGERRGTEAFF.

This chain links TRBV24-1 with TRBJ2-3, with D possibly matching TRBD2 (5 bases). The CDR3 totals 15 residues. Germline V gene sequence: CDR1 KGHDR, CDR2 SFDVKD. V was cut by 3 bases and J by 8 bases, with 17 bases left in between. CDR3 region: CATSDPLSIRGTQYF. DNA for the CDR3: TGTGCCACCAGTGATCCCCTCAGCATCCGGGGTACGCAGTATTTT.

The CDR3 sequence: CASSHLSAGRNTGELFF. CDR3 bases: TGTGCCAGCAGCCATCTCAGTGCGGGGCGGAACACCGGGGAGCTGTTTTTT. The chain is built from TRBV5-4 and TRBJ2-2, with D possibly TRBD2 on 6 matching bases. Trimming stripped 4 bases from V and 1 base from J, with 17 bases between. The germline CDR1 and CDR2 sequences are SGHNT and YYREEE (reference sequence). This CDR3 region has 17 residues. Full variable domain (rest looked up from reference TRBV5-4 and TRBJ2-2): ETGVTQSPTHLIKTRGQQVTLRCSSQSGHNTVSWYQQALGQGPQFIFQYYREEENGRGNFPPRFSGLQFPNYSSELNVNALELDDSALYLCASSHLSAGRNTGELFFGEGSRLTVL.

The chain has TRBV6-6 and TRBJ2-2, with TRBD1 as a possible D gene (5 bases). Germline CDR1 and CDR2: MNHNY and SVGAGI (reference sequence). CDR3 length: 13 residues. The V end was cut by 8 bases, the J end by 1 base, with 8 bases between. For the CDR3, the DNA is TGTGCCAGCGGGGCAGGGAACACCGGGGAGCTGTTTTTT. Amino acids: CASGAGNTGELFF.

This rearrangement joins TRBV6-2 or TRBV6-3 to TRBJ2-3; D might be TRBD2 (6 bases). From germline, CDR1 is MNHEY and CDR2 SVGEGT. With 0 bases removed from V and 2 bases from J, the gap between germline ends came to 12 bases. This CDR3 is built from 16 residues. CDR3 bases: TGTGCCAGCAGTTACTCGAGTAGCGGCCCCACAGATACGCAGTATTTT. Protein product: CASSYSSSGPTDTQYF.

V is TRBV11-2 and J is TRBJ1-1, with D perhaps matching TRBD1 (6 bases). The ends were cut back, 1 base at V and 1 base at J, with 10 bases in the middle. CDR3 length equals 15 residues. Germline V gene lookup returns CDR1 SGHAT and CDR2 FQNNGV. Written as DNA, the CDR3 is TGTGCCAGCAGCTTAGGACAGGCTCGGAACACTGAAGCTTTCTTT. The encoded protein is CASSLGQARNTEAFF.